The text below deals with one T cell receptor beta chain. The same CDR3 is also encoded by other DNA sequences in this sample. The assay ran at deep level. The protocol was immunoSEQ multiplex PCR, while the TCRdb copy is restricted to in-frame clones and leaves out a portion. Of roughly 1,800,000 clones detected, around 96% appear once; the ten largest clones hold approximately 1.2%. The data are from a study of shared clonotypes between healthy human individuals. Terminally differentiated effector memory CD45RA+ cells were excluded from the naive CD8 cells, which were CD45RO-negative and positively selected for CCR7. This CDR3 has 13 residues. The germline V and J ends were trimmed by 1 base and 2 bases, with 7 bases remaining between them. Germline V gene sequence: CDR1 SGHRS, CDR2 YFSETQ.

Sequencing was performed on naive CD8+ T cells sorted from blood. This TCR was recovered from a man younger than 30 in good health. V gene TRBV5-1 combines with J gene TRBJ2-7; unclear D gene. The CDR3 sequence is CASSLSGTYEQYF. The DNA of the CDR3 is TGCGCCAGCAGCTTGTCAGGAACCTACGAGCAGTACTTC.